This T cell receptor (beta chain) is drawn from a study of pediatric ulcerative colitis. With respect to this clone: Its antigen is not known.

Libraries were prepared by immunoSEQ multiplex PCR; TCRdb keeps only in-frame clonotypes and omits some of them. Among 37,000 or so clones listed, roughly 80% were seen once. Germline-derived CDR1 and CDR2 are SGHRS and YFSETQ. The CDR3 extends over 11 amino acids. V was cut by 3 bases and J by 6 bases, with 3 bases left in between. Findings and limits, study-wide: A couple of patients had blood samples with substantially reduced template counts.

This chain joins TRBV5-1 and TRBJ2-2; D is unresolved. The source of this sequence is a girl between 5 and 17 years old with moderate ulcerative colitis. Sequencing used blood. CDR3 nucleotides: TGCGCCAGCAGCTCCGCCGGGGAGCTGTTTTTT. Protein sequence: CASSSAGELFF.